This paragraph covers one T cell receptor beta chain sequence. The CDR3 spans 14 residues. The V gene lost 2 bases and the J gene lost 1 base, with 8 bases spanning the gap. Germline V lookup: CDR1 MDHEN, CDR2 SYDVKM. This table comes from immunoSEQ multiplex PCR, and its TCRdb copy is limited to in-frame clones, with some not included. The sample holds 95,000 to 150,000 clones, about 90% seen once. This entry comes from a study of T cell responses to AZD1222 COVID-19 vaccine. The chain recombines TRBV28 with TRBJ1-2; TRBD1 might be the D (5 bases). The TCR sequence derives from an adult who received the AZD1222 COVID-19 vaccine. The sequencing here drew on peripheral blood, taken 28 days after the second AZD1222 dose. CDR3 nucleotides: TGTGCCAGCAGTTTACGGGACCGTAACTATGGCTACACCTTC. Translating gives CASSLRDRNYGYTF.